These 6 T cell receptor beta chains came from one sample sequenced in a study of T cell changes during pregnancy in multiple sclerosis. Some clones are missing from TCRdb's copy, which holds only in-frame ones; the method was immunoSEQ multiplex PCR. Of roughly 40,000 clones listed, around nine tenths were seen once; the top ten hold 7.8%. This material consisted of CD8+ T cells from peripheral blood mononuclear cells, taken before pregnancy. These receptors all come from a female donor with multiple sclerosis, enrolled in a pregnancy study.

The chain uses TRBV9 and TRBJ2-7; 14 bases are a match to TRBD2. The V and J ends lost 4 bases and 0 bases, in that order; junction bases with no gene match: 3. The germline V gene encodes CDR1 SGDLS and CDR2 YYNGEE. CDR3 length: 16 amino acids. Here the CDR3 reads CASSKGLAGASYEQYF. The CDR3 DNA sequence: TGTGCCAGCAGCAAGGGACTAGCGGGAGCCTCCTACGAGCAGTACTTC.

The V gene is TRBV5-6, the J gene TRBJ2-7, with TRBD1 as a possible D gene (5 bases). The V end was cut by 2 bases, the J end by 1 base, with 7 bases between. CDR3 length: 13 amino acids. The germline V gene encodes CDR1 SGHDT and CDR2 YYEEEE. In nucleotides, the CDR3 is TGTGCCAGCAGCTTTGACAGTTCCTACGAGCAGTACTTC. This codes for CASSFDSSYEQYF.

The chain joins TRBV2 to TRBJ2-7; tentative D call: TRBD2 (5 bases). The CDR3 sequence is 17 residues long. Per germline, CDR1 SNHLY and CDR2 FYNNEI. V lost 1 base to trimming and J lost 0 bases, with 16 bases between them. The CDR3 coding sequence is TGTGCCAGCAGTGAAGGTCTGGTGGGAGATGGCTCCTACGAGCAGTACTTC. Translation gives CASSEGLVGDGSYEQYF.

The chain joins TRBV5-8 to TRBJ2-7; tentatively, D is TRBD2 (5 bases). From germline, CDR1 is SGHTS and CDR2 YDEGEE. V was pared by 4 bases and J by 5 bases, with 13 bases between. The CDR3 length is 13 residues. CDR3 nucleotides: TGTGCCAGCAGCCCAAACGGGGTCCACGAGCAGTACTTC. Amino acids: CASSPNGVHEQYF.

The rearrangement uses TRBV5-4 and TRBJ2-7; 8 nucleotides align to TRBD2. The CDR3 totals 15 residues. The junction had 8 bases not matched to a gene; V was cut back by 3 bases and J by 3 bases. The germline V gene has CDR1 SGHNT and CDR2 YYREEE (reference sequence). CDR3 DNA: TGTGCCAGCAGCTGGGAAGCGGGAGAGTACTACGAGCAGTACTTC. This encodes CASSWEAGEYYEQYF.

This rearrangement joins TRBV7-8 to TRBJ2-3, with TRBD2 matching 8 bases. Germline values: CDR1 SGHVS, CDR2 FQNEAQ. This CDR3 is built from 15 residues. V lost 4 bases, J lost 4 bases, and 7 bases stayed unmatched. CDR3 region: CASSSGTSNPDTQYF. In DNA, the CDR3 is TGTGCCAGCAGCTCCGGGACTAGTAATCCAGATACGCAGTATTTT.